Listed here are 5 T cell receptor beta chains from one sample, sequenced in a study of OX40 agonist ivuxolimab in advanced cancers. Clones were sequenced by immunoSEQ multiplex PCR, and TCRdb holds only the in-frame ones, with some missing. The table lists over 25,000 clones, around four fifths of them singletons. This specimen was CD4+ or CD8+ T cells sorted from blood, taken in a trial of the OX40 agonist ivuxolimab. These receptors all come from an adult with an advanced solid tumor such as melanoma, head and neck, liver or kidney cancer.

J is TRBJ2-7 and V is TRBV4-3, with no clear D. V was cut by 0 bases and J by 4 bases, with 10 bases left in between. The germline gives CDR1 LGHNA, CDR2 YSLEER. This CDR3 comprises 14 residues. In DNA form, the CDR3 reads TGCGCCAGCAGCCAAGAGGGGTCAATTTACGAGCAGTACTTC. It yields the protein CASSQEGSIYEQYF.

The CDR3 DNA reads as TGCGCCAGCAGTGATGGGACTCTCCAAGGCTACACCTTC. Its translation is CASSDGTLQGYTF. V and J are TRBV10-1 and TRBJ1-2, with D possibly matching TRBD1 (5 bases). The CDR3 totals 13 residues. V lost 3 bases and J lost 8, with 13 bases in between. The V gene's germline CDR1 is WNHNN and CDR2 SYGVQD (reference sequence).

The rearrangement uses TRBV6-5 and TRBJ2-7; D might be TRBD1 or TRBD2, each matching 5 bases. The germline V gene has CDR1 MNHEY and CDR2 SVGAGI. This CDR3 is built from 15 residues. Trimming pared 5 bases from V and 5 bases from J, leaving 19 bases between. As DNA, the CDR3 is TGTGCCAGCAGTCCGACCGGGACCGGGGCGGACGAGCAGTACTTC. Its translation is CASSPTGTGADEQYF.

This chain uses TRBV7-9 with TRBJ1-2; perhaps TRBD1 as D (5 bases). The CDR3 covers 15 residues. V was shortened by 3 bases and J by 6 bases, with 17 bases between the two germline ends. Germline CDR1 SEHNR, CDR2 FQNEAQ (reference sequence). CDR3 amino acids: CASSFPGKQEDGYTF. CDR3 DNA sequence: TGTGCCAGCAGCTTTCCCGGGAAACAGGAGGATGGCTACACCTTC. The complete variable domain, with remaining parts taken from reference TRBV7-9 and TRBJ1-2, reads DTGVSQNPRHKITKRGQNVTFRCDPISEHNRLYWYRQTLGQGPEFLTYFQNEAQLEKSRLLSDRFSAERPKGSFSTLEIQRTEQGDSAMYLCASSFPGKQEDGYTFGSGTRLTVV.

V usage is TRBV7-6 and J usage is TRBJ2-2, with TRBD1 matching over 8 bases. The germline V gene encodes CDR1 SGHVS and CDR2 FNYEAQ. Trimming removed 5 bases from V and 3 bases from J; junction bases left unmatched: 11. The CDR3 is 17 residues long. The CDR3 region is CASSDPRQGAHTGELFF. CDR3 nucleotides: TGTGCCAGCAGCGACCCCCGGCAGGGGGCGCACACCGGGGAGCTGTTTTTT.